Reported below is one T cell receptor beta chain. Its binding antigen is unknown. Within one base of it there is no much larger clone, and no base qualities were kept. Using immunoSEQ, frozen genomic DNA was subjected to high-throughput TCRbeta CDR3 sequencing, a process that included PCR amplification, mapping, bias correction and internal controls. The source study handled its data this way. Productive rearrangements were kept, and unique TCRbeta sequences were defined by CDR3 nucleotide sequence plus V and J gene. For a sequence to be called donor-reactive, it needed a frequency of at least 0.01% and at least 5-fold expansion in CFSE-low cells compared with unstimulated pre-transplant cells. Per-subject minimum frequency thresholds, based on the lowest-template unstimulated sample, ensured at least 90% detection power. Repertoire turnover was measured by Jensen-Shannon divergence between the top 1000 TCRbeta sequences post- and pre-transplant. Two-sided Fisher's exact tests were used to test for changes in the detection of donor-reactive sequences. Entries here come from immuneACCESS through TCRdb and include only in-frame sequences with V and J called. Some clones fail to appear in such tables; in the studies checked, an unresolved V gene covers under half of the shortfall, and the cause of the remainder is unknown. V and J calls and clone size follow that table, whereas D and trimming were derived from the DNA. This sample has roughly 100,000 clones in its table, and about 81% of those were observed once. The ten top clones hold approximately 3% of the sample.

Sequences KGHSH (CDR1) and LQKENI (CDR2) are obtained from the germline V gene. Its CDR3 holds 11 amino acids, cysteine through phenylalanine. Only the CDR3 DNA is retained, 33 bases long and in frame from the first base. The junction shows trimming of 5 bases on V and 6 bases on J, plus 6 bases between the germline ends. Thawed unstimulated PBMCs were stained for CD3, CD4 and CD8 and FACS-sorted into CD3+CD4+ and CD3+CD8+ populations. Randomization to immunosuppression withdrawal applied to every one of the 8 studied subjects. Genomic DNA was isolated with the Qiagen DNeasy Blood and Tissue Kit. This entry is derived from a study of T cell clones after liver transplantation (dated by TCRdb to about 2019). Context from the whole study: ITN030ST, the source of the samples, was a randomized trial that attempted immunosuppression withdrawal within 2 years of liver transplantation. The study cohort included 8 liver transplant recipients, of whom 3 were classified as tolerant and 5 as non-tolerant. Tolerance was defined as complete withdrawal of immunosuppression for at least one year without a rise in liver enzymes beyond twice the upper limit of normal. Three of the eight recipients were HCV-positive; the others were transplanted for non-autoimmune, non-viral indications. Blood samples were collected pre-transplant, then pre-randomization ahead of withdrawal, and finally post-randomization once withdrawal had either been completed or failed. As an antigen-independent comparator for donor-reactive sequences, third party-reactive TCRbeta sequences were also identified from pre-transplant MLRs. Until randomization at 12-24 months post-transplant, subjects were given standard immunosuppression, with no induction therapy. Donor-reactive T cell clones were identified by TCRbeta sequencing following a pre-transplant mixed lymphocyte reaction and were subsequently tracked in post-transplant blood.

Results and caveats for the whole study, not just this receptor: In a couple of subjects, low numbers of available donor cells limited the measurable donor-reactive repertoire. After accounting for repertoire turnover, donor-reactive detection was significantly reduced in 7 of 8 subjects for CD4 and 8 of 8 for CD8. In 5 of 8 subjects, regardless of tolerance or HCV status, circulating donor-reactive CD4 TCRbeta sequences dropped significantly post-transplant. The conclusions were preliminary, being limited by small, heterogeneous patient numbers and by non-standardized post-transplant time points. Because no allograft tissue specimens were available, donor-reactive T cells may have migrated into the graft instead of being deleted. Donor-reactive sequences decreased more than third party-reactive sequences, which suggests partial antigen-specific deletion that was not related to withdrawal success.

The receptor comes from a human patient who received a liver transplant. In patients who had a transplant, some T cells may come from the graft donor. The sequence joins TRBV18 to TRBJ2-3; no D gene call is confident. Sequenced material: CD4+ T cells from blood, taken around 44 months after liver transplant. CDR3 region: CASSGLDTQYF. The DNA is TGTGCCAGCTCAGGGTTGGATACGCAGTATTTT. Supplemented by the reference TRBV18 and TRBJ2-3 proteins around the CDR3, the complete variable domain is NAGVMQNPRHLVRRRGQEARLRCSPMKGHSHVYWYRQLPEEGLKFMVYLQKENIIDESGMPKERFSAEFPKEGPSILRIQQVVRGDSAAYFCASSGLDTQYFGPGTRLTVL.